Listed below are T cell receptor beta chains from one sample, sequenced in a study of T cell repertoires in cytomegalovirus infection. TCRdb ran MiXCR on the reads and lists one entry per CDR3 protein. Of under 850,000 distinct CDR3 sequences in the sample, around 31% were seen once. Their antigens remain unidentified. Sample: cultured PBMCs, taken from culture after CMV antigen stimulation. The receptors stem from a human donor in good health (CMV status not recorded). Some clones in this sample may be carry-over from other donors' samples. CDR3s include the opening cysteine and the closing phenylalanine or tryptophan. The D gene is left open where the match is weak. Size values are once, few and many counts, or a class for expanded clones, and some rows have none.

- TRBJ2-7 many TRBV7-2 CASSLDATQYF TGTGCCAGCAGCTTAGATGCTACCCAGTACTTC
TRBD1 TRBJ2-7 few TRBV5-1 CASSLGQGVSEQYF TGCGCCAGCAGCTTGGGACAGGGGGTTTCCGAGCAGTACTTC
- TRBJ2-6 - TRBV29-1 CSVESSGANVLTF TGCAGCGTCGAGAGCTCTGGGGCCAACGTCCTGACTTTC
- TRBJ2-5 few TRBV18 CASSEEYQETQYF TGTGCCAGCTCCGAAGAGTACCAAGAGACCCAGTACTTC
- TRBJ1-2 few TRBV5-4 CASRPPGDYGYTF TGTGCCAGCAGGCCGCCCGGGGATTATGGCTACACCTTC
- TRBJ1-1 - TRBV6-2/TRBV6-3 CASSPRGGSRGEAFF TGTGCCAGCAGTCCCCGAGGGGGAAGCCGAGGGGAAGCTTTCTTT
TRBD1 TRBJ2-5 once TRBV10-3 CAIKETGKETQYF TGTGCCATCAAAGAGACAGGGAAAGAGACCCAGTACTTC
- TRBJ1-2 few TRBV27 CASRPIPYTQQGLFNGYTF TGTGCCAGCAGACCCATCCCTTACACCCAACAGGGTTTATTTAATGGCTACACCTTC
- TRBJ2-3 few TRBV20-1 CSARRIRVVLLSGTDTQYF TGCAGTGCTAGACGCATCAGGGTAGTACTCCTAAGCGGCACAGATACGCAGTATTTT
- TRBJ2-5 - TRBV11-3 CASGVGAGETQYF TGTGCCAGTGGCGTGGGGGCAGGGGAGACCCAGTACTTC
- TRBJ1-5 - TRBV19 CASSIRGNRAQPQHF TGTGCCAGTAGTATAAGGGGGAATAGGGCTCAGCCCCAGCATTTT
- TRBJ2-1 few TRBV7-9 CASSYGLGDNEQFF TGTGCCAGCAGCTATGGCCTTGGAGACAATGAGCAGTTCTTC
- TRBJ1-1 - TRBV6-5 CASSYDMDTEAFF TGTGCCAGCAGTTACGATATGGACACTGAAGCTTTCTTT
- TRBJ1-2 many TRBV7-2 CASSLAYIKEGYTF TGTGCCAGCAGCTTAGCCTATATTAAGGAAGGCTACACCTTC
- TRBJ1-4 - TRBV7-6 CASSLPGSTTNEKLFF TGTGCCAGCAGCCTTCCAGGGAGTACAACTAATGAAAAACTGTTTTTT
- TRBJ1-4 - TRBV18 CASSTDNNEKLFF TGTGCCAGCTCAACGGACAATAATGAAAAACTGTTTTTT
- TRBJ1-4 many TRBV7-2 CASSTLRTNEKLFF TGTGCCAGCAGCACACTTAGAACTAATGAAAAACTGTTTTTT
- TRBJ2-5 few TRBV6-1 CASSTTSETQYF TGTGCCAGCAGCACCACCTCGGAGACCCAGTACTTC
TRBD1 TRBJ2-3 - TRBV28 CASSPTGGWDTQYF TGTGCCAGCAGCCCCACAGGGGGCTGGGATACGCAGTATTTT
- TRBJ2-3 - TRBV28 CASSLMQSTDTQYF TGTGCCAGCAGTTTAATGCAGAGCACAGATACGCAGTATTTT
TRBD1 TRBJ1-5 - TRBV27 CASSPRQGVGQPQHF TGTGCCAGCAGCCCCCGACAGGGGGTAGGTCAGCCCCAGCATTTT
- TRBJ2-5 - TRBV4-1 CASSQELREETQYF TGCGCCAGCAGCCAAGAATTGAGAGAAGAGACCCAGTACTTC
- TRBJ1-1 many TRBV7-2 CASSLVSRGAFF TGTGCCAGCAGCTTAGTGAGCCGTGGGGCTTTCTTT
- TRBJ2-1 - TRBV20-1 CSARAGLYNEQFF TGCAGTGCTAGAGCTGGTCTTTACAATGAGCAGTTCTTC
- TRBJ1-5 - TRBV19 CASRAGGIRNQPQHF TGTGCCAGTAGAGCCGGAGGGATAAGGAATCAGCCCCAGCATTTT
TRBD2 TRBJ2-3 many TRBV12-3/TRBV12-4 CASRRGLSTDTQYF TGTGCCAGCCGGCGGGGGTTAAGCACAGATACGCAGTATTTT
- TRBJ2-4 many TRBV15 CATSRDRMGRIQYF TGTGCCACCAGCAGAGATCGTATGGGACGAATTCAGTACTTC
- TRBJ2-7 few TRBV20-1 CSAREVLGGFLGQYF TGCAGTGCTAGAGAGGTTCTTGGCGGATTCTTGGGGCAGTACTTC
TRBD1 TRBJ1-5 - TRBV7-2 CASSLITGGQPQHF TGTGCCAGCAGCTTAATCACAGGGGGGCAGCCCCAGCATTTT
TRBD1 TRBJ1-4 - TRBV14 CAGSRTGTVGEKLFF TGTGCCGGCAGCCGCACCGGGACAGTCGGAGAAAAACTGTTTTTT
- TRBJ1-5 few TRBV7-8 CASSLERQASADNQPQHF TGTGCCAGCAGCTTAGAACGTCAAGCCTCAGCCGACAATCAGCCCCAGCATTTT
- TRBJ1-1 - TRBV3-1 CASSASRVTEAFF TGTGCCAGCAGCGCCTCAAGGGTCACTGAAGCTTTCTTT
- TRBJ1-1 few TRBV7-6 CASSFRDGKTAFF TGTGCCAGCAGCTTCCGGGACGGAAAAACGGCTTTCTTT
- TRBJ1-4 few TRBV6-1 CASSGTGEKLFF TGTGCCAGCAGTGGGACGGGTGAAAAACTGTTTTTT
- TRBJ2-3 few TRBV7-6 CASSPASGTDTQYF TGTGCCAGCAGCCCCGCCTCGGGCACAGATACGCAGTATTTT
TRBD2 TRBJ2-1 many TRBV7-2 CASSLNPTSGIYNEQFF TGTGCCAGCAGCTTAAACCCCACTAGCGGGATTTACAATGAGCAGTTCTTC
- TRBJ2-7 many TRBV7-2 CASSLRTTYEQYF TGTGCCAGCAGCTTGAGGACTACCTACGAGCAGTACTTC
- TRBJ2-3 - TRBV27 CASSDHVDRYTDTQYF TGTGCCAGCAGTGACCACGTGGACAGATACACAGATACGCAGTATTTT
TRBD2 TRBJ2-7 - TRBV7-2 CASSPRARASGPPYEQYF TGTGCCAGCAGCCCCCGGGCCCGGGCTAGCGGGCCCCCCTACGAGCAGTACTTC